A single sample gave rise to the 10 T cell receptor beta chains below, sequenced in a study of spatial heterogeneity in lung cancer. TCRdb reprocessed the 5' RACE reads via MiXCR and lists one record per CDR3 protein. Of around 1,600 distinct CDR3 sequences listed, 6.5% to 10% are singletons. The time point denotes: sample taken at primary tumor resection. Unsorted samples of tumor, nontumor lung or frozen PBMC had their whole RNA sequenced. The sequencing here drew on normal lung tissue next to the tumor, taken at surgery. The receptors were sampled from a female donor with early-stage non-small cell lung cancer.

This clonotype showed up just a few times. The library was prepared for alpha chains; this beta chain is a stray read, so its frequency means little. The V and J genes are TRBV10-2 and TRBJ1-1, with a possible D match to TRBD1 (6 bases). Deletions cut 3 bases from V and 0 bases from J, with 11 bases between. CDR1 WSHSY and CDR2 SAAADI come from the germline V gene. The length of the CDR3 is 15 residues. The CDR3 sequence: CASSDRGFMNTEAFF. The CDR3 coding sequence is TGCGCCAGCAGTGACAGGGGATTTATGAACACTGAAGCTTTCTTT.

This clonotype is medium-sized (0.01 to 0.1%) in the sample. This beta chain is off target for a library built for alpha chains, so its abundance means little. The J gene is TRBJ2-1, the V gene TRBV4-3; D is unresolved. V lost 0 bases and J lost 3, with 9 bases in between. This CDR3 has 15 amino acids. Germline V CDR1 and CDR2: LGHNA, YSLEER. As DNA, the CDR3 is TGCGCCAGCAGCCAAGATCTTCAGCTCTACAATGAGCAGTTCTTC. Translated: CASSQDLQLYNEQFF.

This clonotype ranks as medium-sized. This beta chain is a stray sequence in a library constructed for alpha chains; its clone size is not meaningful. The rearrangement links TRBV18 to TRBJ1-3; 8 bases match TRBD1. Germline CDR1 KGHSH, CDR2 LQKENI. The junction had 7 bases not matched to a gene; V was cut back by 0 bases and J by 3 bases. The CDR3 runs 17 residues. The CDR3 loop reads CASSPPGDRLGGNTIYF. DNA for the CDR3: TGTGCCAGCTCACCACCGGGGGACAGGCTGGGTGGAAACACCATATATTTT.

This clonotype was counted ten times or more. This beta chain turned up in a library designed for alpha chains; as an off-target read, its abundance says little. This chain connects TRBV2 to TRBJ2-3; 8 nucleotides match TRBD1. There are 12 residues in the CDR3. Per the germline V gene, CDR1 is SNHLY and CDR2 is FYNNEI. Trimming at V came to 6 bases and at J to 9 bases, leaving 5 bases not matched to a gene. CDR3: CASREDRATQYF. Here the CDR3 DNA reads TGTGCCAGCAGGGAGGACAGGGCGACGCAGTATTTT.

This clonotype is categorized as medium-sized. This beta chain slipped into a library made for alpha chains as a stray read, so its size is not meaningful. This chain connects TRBV5-4 to TRBJ2-2; 8 bases match TRBD1. This CDR3 is 15 amino acids long. Germline CDR1 and CDR2: SGHNT and YYREEE (reference sequence). V lost 4 bases and J lost 1; bases outside the gene matches: 3. The CDR3 nucleotides are TGTGCCAGCAGCCCCAGGGGGCAGAACACCGGGGAGCTGTTTTTT. It encodes CASSPRGQNTGELFF. Full variable domain (rest looked up from reference TRBV5-4 and TRBJ2-2): ETGVTQSPTHLIKTRGQQVTLRCSSQSGHNTVSWYQQALGQGPQFIFQYYREEENGRGNFPPRFSGLQFPNYSSELNVNALELDDSALYLCASSPRGQNTGELFFGEGSRLTVL.

This clonotype is categorized as medium-sized (0.01 to 0.1%). This beta chain appears as a stray read in a library generated for alpha chains; its size is not informative. The chain recombines TRBV5-1 with TRBJ1-6; D is possibly TRBD1 (6 bases). The V end was cut by 1 base, the J end by 2 bases, with 10 bases between. This CDR3 has 16 amino acids. Germline CDR1 is SGHRS and CDR2 is YFSETQ. CDR3 sequence (DNA): TGCGCCAGCAGCTTGCAGGGGAGCGCCTATAATTCACCCCTCCACTTT. Its translation: CASSLQGSAYNSPLHF.

By sample share, this clonotype is medium-sized. Since it is a stray read in a library aimed at alpha chains, this beta chain has a size that is not meaningful. The chain carries TRBV18 and TRBJ1-3; weak D call: TRBD1 (5 bases). The CDR3 covers 17 residues. Per germline, CDR1 KGHSH and CDR2 LQKENI. The germline V and J ends were trimmed by 3 bases and 0 bases, with 15 bases remaining between them. The CDR3 sequence is CASSPVGRSYSGNTIYF. CDR3 DNA: TGTGCCAGCTCACCGGTGGGACGGAGCTACTCTGGAAACACCATATATTTT.

As regards this clonotype: This beta chain appears as a stray read in a library generated for alpha chains; its size is not informative. The chain links TRBV7-9 to TRBJ1-1; D is uncertain. CDR3 length: 13 amino acids. V lost 2 bases to trimming and J lost 0 bases, with 4 bases between them. Germline V gives CDR1 SEHNR, CDR2 FQNEAQ (reference sequence). The CDR3 sequence is CASSLLMNTEAFF. Here the CDR3 DNA reads TGTGCCAGCAGCTTACTGATGAACACTGAAGCTTTCTTT. The variable domain in full, completed from reference TRBV7-9 and TRBJ1-1, reads DTGVSQNPRHKITKRGQNVTFRCDPISEHNRLYWYRQTLGQGPEFLTYFQNEAQLEKSRLLSDRFSAERPKGSFSTLEIQRTEQGDSAMYLCASSLLMNTEAFFGQGTRLTVV.

This clonotype was seen many times. A library made for alpha chains picked up this beta chain off target, so its size means little. This sequence joins TRBV6-6 and TRBJ2-5; TRBD1 might be the D (6 bases). The CDR3 loop spans 15 amino acids. Trimming shortened V by 2 bases and J by 1 base, and 11 bases separated the two germline ends. Germline V CDR1 and CDR2: MNHNY, SVGAGI (reference sequence). The CDR3 nucleotides read TGTGCCAGCAGTTACGGGGGCCAGGGCCAAGAGACCCAGTACTTC. Translating gives CASSYGGQGQETQYF.

To note about this clonotype: This beta chain represents an off-target read in a library built for alpha chains; its size is of limited meaning. The V and J genes are TRBV28 and TRBJ2-5; TRBD1 agrees at 9 bases. The CDR3 covers 16 residues. CDR1 MDHEN and CDR2 SYDVKM come from the germline V gene. The V segment lost 7 bases and the J segment 0 bases; nucleotides outside the gene matches: 9. This CDR3 reads CASTPAGTGYQETQYF. CDR3 in DNA: TGTGCCAGCACCCCTGCCGGGACAGGGTACCAAGAGACCCAGTACTTC.